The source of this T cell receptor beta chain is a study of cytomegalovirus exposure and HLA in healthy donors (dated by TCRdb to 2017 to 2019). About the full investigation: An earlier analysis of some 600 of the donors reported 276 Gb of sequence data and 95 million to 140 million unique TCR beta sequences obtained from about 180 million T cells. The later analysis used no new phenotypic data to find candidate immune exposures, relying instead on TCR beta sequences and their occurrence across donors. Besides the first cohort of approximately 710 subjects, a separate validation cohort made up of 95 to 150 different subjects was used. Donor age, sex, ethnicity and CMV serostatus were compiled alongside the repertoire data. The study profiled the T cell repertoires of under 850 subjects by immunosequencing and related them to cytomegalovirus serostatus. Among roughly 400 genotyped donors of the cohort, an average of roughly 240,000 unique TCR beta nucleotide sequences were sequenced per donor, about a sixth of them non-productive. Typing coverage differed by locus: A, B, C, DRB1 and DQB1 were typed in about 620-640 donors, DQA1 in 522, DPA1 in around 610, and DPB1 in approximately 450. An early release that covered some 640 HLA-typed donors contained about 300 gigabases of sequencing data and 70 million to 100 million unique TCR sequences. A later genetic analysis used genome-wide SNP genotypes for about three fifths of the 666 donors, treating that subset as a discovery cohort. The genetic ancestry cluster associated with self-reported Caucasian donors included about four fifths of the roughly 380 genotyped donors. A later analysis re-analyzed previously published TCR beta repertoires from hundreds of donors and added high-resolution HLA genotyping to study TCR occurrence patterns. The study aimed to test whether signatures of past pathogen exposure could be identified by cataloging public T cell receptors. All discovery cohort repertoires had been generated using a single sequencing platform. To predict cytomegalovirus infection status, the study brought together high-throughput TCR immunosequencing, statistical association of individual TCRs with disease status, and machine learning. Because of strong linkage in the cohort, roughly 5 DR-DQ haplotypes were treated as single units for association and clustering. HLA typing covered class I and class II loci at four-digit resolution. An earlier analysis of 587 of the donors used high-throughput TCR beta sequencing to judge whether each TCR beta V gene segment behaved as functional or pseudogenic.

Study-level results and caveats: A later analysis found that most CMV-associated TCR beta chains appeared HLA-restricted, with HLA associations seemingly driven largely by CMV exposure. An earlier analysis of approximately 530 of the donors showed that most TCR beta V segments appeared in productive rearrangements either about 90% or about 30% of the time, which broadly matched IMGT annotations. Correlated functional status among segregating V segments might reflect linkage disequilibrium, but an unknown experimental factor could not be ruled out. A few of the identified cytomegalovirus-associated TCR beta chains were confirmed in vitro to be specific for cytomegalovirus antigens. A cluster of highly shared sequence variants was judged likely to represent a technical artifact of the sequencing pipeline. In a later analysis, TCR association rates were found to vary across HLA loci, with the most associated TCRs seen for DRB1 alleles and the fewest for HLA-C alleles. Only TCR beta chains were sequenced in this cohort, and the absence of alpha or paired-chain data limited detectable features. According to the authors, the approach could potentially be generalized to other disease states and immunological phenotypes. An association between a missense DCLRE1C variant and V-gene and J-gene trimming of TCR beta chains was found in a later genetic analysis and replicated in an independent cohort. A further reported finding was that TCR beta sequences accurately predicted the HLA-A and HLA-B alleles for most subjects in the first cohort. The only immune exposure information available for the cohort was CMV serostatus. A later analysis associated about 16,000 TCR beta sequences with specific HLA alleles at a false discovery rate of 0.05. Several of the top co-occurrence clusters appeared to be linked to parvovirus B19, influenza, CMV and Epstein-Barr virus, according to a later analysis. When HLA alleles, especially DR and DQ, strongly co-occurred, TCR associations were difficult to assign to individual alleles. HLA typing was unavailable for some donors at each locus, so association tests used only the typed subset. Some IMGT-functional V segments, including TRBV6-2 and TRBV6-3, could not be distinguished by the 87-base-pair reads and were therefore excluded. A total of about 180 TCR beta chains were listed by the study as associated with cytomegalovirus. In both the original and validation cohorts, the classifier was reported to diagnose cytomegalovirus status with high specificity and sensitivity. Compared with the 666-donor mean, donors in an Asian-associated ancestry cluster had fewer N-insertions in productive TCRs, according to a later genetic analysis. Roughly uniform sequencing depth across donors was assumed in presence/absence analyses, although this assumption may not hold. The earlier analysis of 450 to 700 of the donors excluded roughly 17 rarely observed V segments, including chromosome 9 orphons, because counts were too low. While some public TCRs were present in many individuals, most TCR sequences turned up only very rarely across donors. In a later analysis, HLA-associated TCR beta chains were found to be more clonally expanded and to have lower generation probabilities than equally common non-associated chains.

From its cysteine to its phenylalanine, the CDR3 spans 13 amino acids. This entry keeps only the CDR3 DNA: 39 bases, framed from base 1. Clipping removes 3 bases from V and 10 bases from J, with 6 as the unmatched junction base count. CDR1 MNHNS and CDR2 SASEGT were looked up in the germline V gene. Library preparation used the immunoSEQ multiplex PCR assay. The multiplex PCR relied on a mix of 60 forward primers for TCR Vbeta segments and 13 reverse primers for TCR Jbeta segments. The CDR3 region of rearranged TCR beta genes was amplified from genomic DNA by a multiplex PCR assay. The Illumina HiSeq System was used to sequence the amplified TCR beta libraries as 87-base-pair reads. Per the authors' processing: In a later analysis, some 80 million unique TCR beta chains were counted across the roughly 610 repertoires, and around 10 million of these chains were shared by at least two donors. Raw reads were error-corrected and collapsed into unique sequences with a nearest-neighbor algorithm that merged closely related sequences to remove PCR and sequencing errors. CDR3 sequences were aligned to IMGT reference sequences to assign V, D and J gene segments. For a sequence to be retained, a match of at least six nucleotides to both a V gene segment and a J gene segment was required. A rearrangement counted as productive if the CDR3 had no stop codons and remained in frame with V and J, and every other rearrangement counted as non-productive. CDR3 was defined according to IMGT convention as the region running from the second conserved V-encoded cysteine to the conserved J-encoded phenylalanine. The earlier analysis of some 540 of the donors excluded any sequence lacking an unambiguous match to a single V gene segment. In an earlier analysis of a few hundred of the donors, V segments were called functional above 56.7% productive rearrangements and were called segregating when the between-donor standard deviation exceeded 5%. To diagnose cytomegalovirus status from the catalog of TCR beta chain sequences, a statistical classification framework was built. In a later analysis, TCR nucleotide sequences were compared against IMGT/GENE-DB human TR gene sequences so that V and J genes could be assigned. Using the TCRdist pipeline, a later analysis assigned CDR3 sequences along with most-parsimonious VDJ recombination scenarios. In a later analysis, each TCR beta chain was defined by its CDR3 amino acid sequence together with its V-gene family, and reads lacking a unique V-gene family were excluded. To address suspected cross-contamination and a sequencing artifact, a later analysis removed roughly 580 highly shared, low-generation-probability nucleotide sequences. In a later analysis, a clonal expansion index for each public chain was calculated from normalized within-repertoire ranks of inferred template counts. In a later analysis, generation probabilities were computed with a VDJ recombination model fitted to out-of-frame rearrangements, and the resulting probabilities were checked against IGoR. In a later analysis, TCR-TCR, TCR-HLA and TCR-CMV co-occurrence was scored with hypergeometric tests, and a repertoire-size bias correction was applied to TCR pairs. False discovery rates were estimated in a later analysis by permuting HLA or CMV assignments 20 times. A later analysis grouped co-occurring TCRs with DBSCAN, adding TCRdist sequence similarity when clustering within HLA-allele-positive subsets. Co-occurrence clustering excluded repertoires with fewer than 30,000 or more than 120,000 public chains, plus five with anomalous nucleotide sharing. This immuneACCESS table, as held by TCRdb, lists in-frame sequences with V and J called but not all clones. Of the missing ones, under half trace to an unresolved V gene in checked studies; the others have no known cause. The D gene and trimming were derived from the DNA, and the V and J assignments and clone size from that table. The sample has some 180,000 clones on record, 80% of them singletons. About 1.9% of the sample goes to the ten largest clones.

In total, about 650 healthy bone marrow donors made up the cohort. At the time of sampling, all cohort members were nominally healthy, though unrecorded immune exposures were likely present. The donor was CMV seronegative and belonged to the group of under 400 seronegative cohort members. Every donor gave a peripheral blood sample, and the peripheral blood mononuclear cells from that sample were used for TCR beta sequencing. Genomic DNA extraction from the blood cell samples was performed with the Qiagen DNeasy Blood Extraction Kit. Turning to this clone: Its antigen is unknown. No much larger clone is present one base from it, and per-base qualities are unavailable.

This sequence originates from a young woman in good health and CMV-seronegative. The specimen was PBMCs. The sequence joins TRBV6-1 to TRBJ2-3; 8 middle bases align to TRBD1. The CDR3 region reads CASSETGDSAQYF. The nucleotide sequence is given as TGTGCCAGCAGTGAGACAGGGGATTCGGCGCAGTATTTT.